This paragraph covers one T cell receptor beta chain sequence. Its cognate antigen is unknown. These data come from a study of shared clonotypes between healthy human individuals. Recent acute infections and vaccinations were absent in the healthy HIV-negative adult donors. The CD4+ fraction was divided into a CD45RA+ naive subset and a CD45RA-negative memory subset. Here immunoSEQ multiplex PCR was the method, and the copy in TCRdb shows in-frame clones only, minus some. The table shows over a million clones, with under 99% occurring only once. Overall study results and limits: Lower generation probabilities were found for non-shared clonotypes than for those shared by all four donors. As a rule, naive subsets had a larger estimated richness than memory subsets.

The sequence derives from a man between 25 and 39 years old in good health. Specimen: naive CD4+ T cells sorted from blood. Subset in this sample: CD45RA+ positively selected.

The CDR3 nucleotides are TGTGCCAGCAGTGAAGATCGCCGGGATGAGCAGTTCTTC. Protein product: CASSEDRRDEQFF. The rearrangement joins TRBV6-1 to TRBJ2-1; D is uncertain. Trimming took off 1 base at V and 8 bases at J, with 9 bases between the two ends. CDR3 length: 13 residues. The germline gives CDR1 MNHNS, CDR2 SASEGT.